A selection of T cell receptor beta chains follows, all from one sample in a study of T cells after yellow fever vaccination. Each CDR3 protein gets one entry after TCRdb re-called the 5' RACE reads with MiXCR. The data show around 340,000 distinct CDR3 sequences, with under 15% seen just once and more than 3% held by the top ten. This sample comprised CD4+ T cells sorted from PBMCs, obtained 15 days after the yellow fever booster vaccination. The source is a man aged 18 to 35 who received the YFV17D yellow fever vaccine. Each CDR3 is given with its conserved first and last residue. Each record gives: D gene, clone size, V gene, J gene, CDR3 protein, CDR3 DNA. A D gene is named only where the DNA matches it firmly. Only part of the rows carry a size: once, few, many, or a class if the clone is expanded.

.	few	TRBV28	TRBJ1-1	CASSLLGPGVTEAFF	TGTGCCAGCAGTTTATTGGGCCCGGGAGTGACTGAAGCTTTCTTT
TRBD1	.	TRBV4-3	TRBJ2-5	CASSQGQGGQETQYF	TGCGCCAGCAGCCAGGGACAGGGCGGCCAAGAGACCCAGTACTTC
TRBD1	few	TRBV5-1	TRBJ1-1	CASSLGTGGNILMAFF	TGCGCCAGCAGCTTGGGGACAGGGGGCAACATTTTAATGGCTTTCTTT
.	many	TRBV7-3	TRBJ2-6	CASSLVATGFSGANVLTF	TGTGCCAGCAGCTTAGTCGCAACAGGGTTCTCTGGGGCCAACGTCCTGACTTTC
.	few	TRBV2	TRBJ2-1	CASRDPYNEQFF	TGTGCCAGCAGGGACCCTTACAATGAGCAGTTCTTC
.	.	TRBV4-1	TRBJ1-3	CASSQDVMRYSGNTIYF	TGCGCCAGCAGCCAAGATGTTATGCGGTACTCTGGAAACACCATATATTTT
TRBD1	.	TRBV6-5	TRBJ2-7	CASSYSRGGAEQYF	TGTGCCAGCAGTTACTCGAGAGGGGGCGCAGAGCAGTACTTC
TRBD2	few	TRBV5-5	TRBJ2-2	CASSFSGGGITGELFF	TGTGCCAGCAGCTTTAGCGGGGGGGGGATCACCGGGGAGCTGTTTTTT
TRBD1	few	TRBV30	TRBJ2-7	CAWNSGTATYEQYF	TGTGCCTGGAACTCCGGGACAGCCACCTACGAGCAGTACTTC
TRBD1	.	TRBV5-4	TRBJ2-2	CASSSKPGQGVTGELFF	TGTGCCAGCAGCTCTAAGCCGGGACAGGGGGTAACCGGGGAGCTGTTTTTT
TRBD1	few	TRBV20-1	TRBJ1-1	CSASRQGAGNTEAFF	TGCAGTGCTTCCCGACAGGGGGCAGGGAACACTGAAGCTTTCTTT
.	many	TRBV4-2	TRBJ2-2	CASSQRGESGELFF	TGTGCCAGCAGCCAAAGGGGGGAGTCCGGGGAGCTGTTTTTT
.	many	TRBV5-1	TRBJ1-1	CASSLVPGAIEAFF	TGCGCCAGCAGCTTGGTCCCAGGGGCTATCGAAGCTTTCTTT
TRBD2	.	TRBV20-1	TRBJ2-1	CSASGGAFNRGNEQFF	TGCAGTGCTAGCGGGGGGGCCTTTAACCGAGGGAATGAGCAGTTCTTC
.	few	TRBV7-8	TRBJ1-3	CASSFGSGDTIYF	TGTGCCAGCAGCTTCGGGTCAGGGGACACCATATATTTT
.	.	TRBV12-3/TRBV12-4	TRBJ2-2	CASSFKGVDTGKLFF	TGTGCCAGCAGTTTTAAGGGGGTGGACACCGGGAAGCTGTTTTTT
.	few	TRBV12-3/TRBV12-4	TRBJ1-5	CASNYLNQPQHF	TGTGCCAGCAACTATCTGAATCAGCCCCAGCATTTT
.	.	TRBV30	TRBJ1-2	CAWSVRGTDHGYTF	TGTGCCTGGAGTGTACGCGGGACGGACCATGGCTACACCTTC
.	.	TRBV3-2	TRBJ2-7	CASSRLGGDGGLYEQYF	TGTGCCAGCAGCCGACTCGGGGGGGACGGTGGGCTCTACGAGCAGTACTTC
TRBD1	.	TRBV18	TRBJ1-4	CASSPPNEGTGFLKKLFF	TGTGCCAGCTCACCACCGAATGAAGGGACAGGGTTCTTGAAGAAACTGTTTTTT
.	.	TRBV12-3/TRBV12-4	TRBJ1-1	CASSLRGPAMNTEAFF	TGTGCCAGCAGTCTCAGAGGGCCAGCGATGAACACTGAAGCTTTCTTT
.	few	TRBV2	TRBJ1-1	CASSTPPTSTEAFF	TGTGCCAGCAGTACACCGCCCACCTCCACTGAAGCTTTCTTT
.	many	TRBV7-2	TRBJ2-7	CASSFFTSYEQYF	TGTGCCAGCAGCTTCTTTACCTCCTACGAGCAGTACTTC
.	.	TRBV4-2	TRBJ2-2	CASSHGLNTGELFF	TGTGCCAGCAGCCACGGATTAAACACCGGGGAGCTGTTTTTT
.	few	TRBV4-1	TRBJ2-7	CASSRGYPYEQYF	TGCGCCAGCAGCAGGGGCTATCCCTACGAGCAGTACTTC
TRBD1	many	TRBV7-8	TRBJ2-3	CASSFHRGQGDTQYF	TGTGCCAGCAGCTTCCACAGGGGGCAGGGAGATACGCAGTATTTT
.	.	TRBV5-6	TRBJ2-6	CASSSKSSGANVLTF	TGTGCCAGCAGCTCGAAAAGCTCTGGGGCCAACGTCCTGACTTTC
TRBD2	.	TRBV24-1	TRBJ2-1	CATSASGGSNEQFF	TGTGCCACCAGTGCTAGCGGGGGGTCAAATGAGCAGTTCTTC
.	few	TRBV20-1	TRBJ1-6	CSGRGRDNSPLHF	TGCAGTGGGAGAGGTCGGGATAATTCACCCCTCCACTTT
.	many	TRBV12-3/TRBV12-4	TRBJ2-7	CASSGPSYEQYF	TGTGCCAGCAGTGGTCCCTCCTACGAGCAGTACTTC
TRBD2	.	TRBV7-9	TRBJ2-3	CASSSQILAGAGTDTQYF	TGTGCCAGCAGCTCCCAGATTTTAGCGGGGGCAGGCACAGATACGCAGTATTTT
TRBD1	.	TRBV3-1	TRBJ2-1	CASSQWDRGIDEQFF	TGTGCCAGCAGCCAATGGGACAGGGGGATTGATGAGCAGTTCTTC
TRBD1	few	TRBV6-2/TRBV6-3	TRBJ1-1	CASSTGGKEAFF	TGTGCCAGCAGTACAGGGGGCAAGGAGGCTTTCTTT
TRBD2	.	TRBV5-4	TRBJ2-3	CASSPRTSLAADTQYF	TGTGCCAGCAGCCCACGGACTAGCCTGGCAGCAGATACGCAGTATTTT
.	many	TRBV12-3/TRBV12-4	TRBJ2-3	CASSLRDTQYF	TGTGCCAGCAGCTTACGAGATACGCAGTATTTT
TRBD1	.	TRBV7-2	TRBJ1-2	CASSIRQGLDYGYTF	TGTGCCAGCAGCATCCGACAGGGCTTGGACTATGGCTACACCTTC
TRBD2	once	TRBV7-6	TRBJ2-5	CASSLEVTSGGETQYF	TGTGCCAGCAGCTTAGAAGTGACTAGCGGGGGGGAGACCCAGTACTTC
TRBD2	.	TRBV3-1	TRBJ2-3	CASSPDGGAQYF	TGTGCCAGCAGCCCCGACGGGGGGGCGCAGTATTTT
.	few	TRBV6-5	TRBJ1-1	CASRWNGPNTEAFF	TGTGCCAGCCGCTGGAACGGCCCGAACACTGAAGCTTTCTTT
.	few	TRBV27	TRBJ2-2	CASSWGEGFANTGELFF	TGTGCCAGCAGTTGGGGAGAGGGTTTCGCGAACACCGGGGAGCTGTTTTTT
TRBD1	few	TRBV5-1	TRBJ2-1	CASSGTAGSYNEQFF	TGCGCCAGCAGTGGGACAGCAGGCTCCTACAATGAGCAGTTCTTC
.	.	TRBV11-2	TRBJ2-2	CATRSFYGDTGELFF	TGTGCCACCAGGAGCTTTTATGGCGACACCGGGGAGCTGTTTTTT
TRBD2	.	TRBV6-2/TRBV6-3	TRBJ2-5	CASSSALAGEETQYF	TGTGCCAGCAGTTCCGCGCTAGCGGGGGAAGAGACCCAGTACTTC
.	many	TRBV20-1	TRBJ1-4	CSASPGADNEKLFF	TGCAGTGCTAGTCCCGGGGCCGATAATGAAAAACTGTTTTTT
.	.	TRBV7-9	TRBJ2-7	CASSLSLRAPQQYF	TGTGCCAGCAGCTTAAGTTTGCGGGCCCCACAGCAGTACTTC
.	few	TRBV19	TRBJ1-2	CASSMGLPYYGYTF	TGTGCCAGTAGTATGGGATTGCCTTACTATGGCTACACCTTC
TRBD2	.	TRBV7-9	TRBJ2-4	CASSFSGTSQDF	TGTGCCAGCAGCTTCTCCGGGACTAGCCAAGACTTC
.	.	TRBV5-6	TRBJ1-2	CASRDGLRGSYTF	TGTGCCAGCAGGGACGGTTTACGGGGGAGCTACACCTTC
TRBD1	.	TRBV12-5	TRBJ2-7	CASGFGQTSTGTANTKSYEQYF	TGTGCTAGTGGTTTCGGCCAGACCTCGACAGGGACAGCCAACACGAAATCCTACGAGCAGTACTTC
.	few	TRBV7-2	TRBJ2-5	CASSEGGWETQYF	TGTGCCAGCAGCGAGGGGGGGTGGGAGACCCAGTACTTC
TRBD2	few	TRBV5-4	TRBJ2-7	CASSSTSGASYEQYF	TGTGCCAGCAGCTCGACTAGCGGGGCTTCCTACGAGCAGTACTTC
TRBD1	.	TRBV7-2	TRBJ2-1	CASSSGQGEREQFF	TGTGCCAGCAGCTCGGGACAGGGGGAACGAGAGCAGTTCTTC
TRBD1	.	TRBV7-9	TRBJ1-1	CASSLGGQGAHTEAFF	TGTGCCAGCAGCTTAGGGGGACAGGGGGCCCACACTGAAGCTTTCTTT
.	.	TRBV5-4	TRBJ1-1	CASSLGVESEQTEAFF	TGTGCCAGCAGCCTGGGGGTCGAGTCCGAACAAACTGAAGCTTTCTTT